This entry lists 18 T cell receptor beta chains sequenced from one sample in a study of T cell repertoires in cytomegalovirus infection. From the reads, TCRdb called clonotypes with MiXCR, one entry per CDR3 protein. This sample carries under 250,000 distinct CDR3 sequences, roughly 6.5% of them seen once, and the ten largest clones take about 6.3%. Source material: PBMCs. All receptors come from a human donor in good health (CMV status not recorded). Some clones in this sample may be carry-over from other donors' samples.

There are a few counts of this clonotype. CDR3 loop: CSVVTGGSNQPQHF. CDR3 nucleotide sequence: TGCAGCGTTGTCACAGGGGGAAGCAATCAGCCCCAGCATTTT. The chain recombines TRBV29-1 with TRBJ1-5, with 8 bases aligning to TRBD1. Germline V gives CDR1 SQVTM, CDR2 ANQGSEA. Unmatched junction bases numbered 3, after V lost 4 bases and J lost 1 base. CDR3 length equals 14 residues.

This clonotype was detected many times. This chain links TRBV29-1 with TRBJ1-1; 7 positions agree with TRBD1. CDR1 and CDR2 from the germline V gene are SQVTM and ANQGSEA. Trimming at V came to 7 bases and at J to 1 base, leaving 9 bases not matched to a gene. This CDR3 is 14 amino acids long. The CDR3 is CSGRQGPTNTEAFF. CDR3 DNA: TGCAGCGGAAGACAGGGCCCTACGAACACTGAAGCTTTCTTT.

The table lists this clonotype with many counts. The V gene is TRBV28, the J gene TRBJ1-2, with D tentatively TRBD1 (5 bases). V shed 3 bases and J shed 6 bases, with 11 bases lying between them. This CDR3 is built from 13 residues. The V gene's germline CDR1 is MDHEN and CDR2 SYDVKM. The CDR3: CASSFGGLDGYTF. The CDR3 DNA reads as TGTGCCAGCAGTTTCGGGGGTTTAGATGGCTACACCTTC.

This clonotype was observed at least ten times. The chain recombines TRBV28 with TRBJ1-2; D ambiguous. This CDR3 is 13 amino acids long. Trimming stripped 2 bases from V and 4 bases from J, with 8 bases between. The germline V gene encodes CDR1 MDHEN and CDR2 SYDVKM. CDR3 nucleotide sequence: TGTGCCAGCAGTTTAGGAGGGTTCTATGGCTACACCTTC. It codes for CASSLGGFYGYTF.

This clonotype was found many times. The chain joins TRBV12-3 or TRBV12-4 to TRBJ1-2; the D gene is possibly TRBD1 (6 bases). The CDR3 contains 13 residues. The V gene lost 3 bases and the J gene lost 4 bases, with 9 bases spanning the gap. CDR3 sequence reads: CASSFGTLYGYTF. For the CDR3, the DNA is TGTGCCAGCAGTTTCGGGACACTCTATGGCTACACCTTC.

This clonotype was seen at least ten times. The CDR3 bases are TGTGCCAGCAGCCGAACTAGCGGGGGGGACTACGAGCAGTACTTC. It yields the protein CASSRTSGGDYEQYF. The J gene is TRBJ2-7, the V gene TRBV7-2; 13 bases line up with TRBD2. J gave up 3 bases and V 5 bases, and 4 bases lay outside the gene matches. The CDR3 length is 15 residues. Germline CDR1 SGHTA, CDR2 FQGNSA.

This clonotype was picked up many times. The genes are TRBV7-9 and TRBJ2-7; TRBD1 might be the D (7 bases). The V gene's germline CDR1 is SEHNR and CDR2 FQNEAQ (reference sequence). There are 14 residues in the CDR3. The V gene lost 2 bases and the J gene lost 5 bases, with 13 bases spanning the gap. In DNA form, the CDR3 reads TGTGCCAGCAGCTTAAACAGGGGAGGTGACGAGCAGTACTTC. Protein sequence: CASSLNRGGDEQYF.

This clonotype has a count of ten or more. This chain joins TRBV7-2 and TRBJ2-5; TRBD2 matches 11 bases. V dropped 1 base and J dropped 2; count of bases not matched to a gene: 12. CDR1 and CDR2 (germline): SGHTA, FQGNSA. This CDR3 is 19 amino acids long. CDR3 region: CASSLGQKGLAEFQETQYF. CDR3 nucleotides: TGTGCCAGCAGCTTAGGGCAGAAGGGACTAGCGGAATTTCAAGAGACCCAGTACTTC.

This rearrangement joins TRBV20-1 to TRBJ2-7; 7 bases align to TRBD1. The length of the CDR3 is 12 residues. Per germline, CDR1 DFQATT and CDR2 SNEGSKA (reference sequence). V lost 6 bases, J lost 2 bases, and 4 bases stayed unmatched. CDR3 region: CSAQGQAYEQYF. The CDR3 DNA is TGCAGTGCCCAAGGACAGGCCTACGAGCAGTACTTC.

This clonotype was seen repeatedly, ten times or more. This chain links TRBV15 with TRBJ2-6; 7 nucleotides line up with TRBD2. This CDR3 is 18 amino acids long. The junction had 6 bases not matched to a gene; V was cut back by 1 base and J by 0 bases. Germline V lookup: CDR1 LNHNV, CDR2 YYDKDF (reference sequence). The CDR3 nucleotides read TGTGCCACCAGCAGAGGGGGGGGTCGTCGCTCTGGGGCCAACGTCCTGACTTTC. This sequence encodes CATSRGGGRRSGANVLTF.

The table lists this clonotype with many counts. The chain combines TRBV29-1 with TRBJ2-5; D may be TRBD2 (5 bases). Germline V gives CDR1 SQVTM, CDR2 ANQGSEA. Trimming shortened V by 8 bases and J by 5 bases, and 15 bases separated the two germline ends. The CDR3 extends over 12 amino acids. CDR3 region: CSLRTQAETQYF. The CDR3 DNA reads TGCAGCCTTCGGACTCAAGCGGAGACCCAGTACTTC.

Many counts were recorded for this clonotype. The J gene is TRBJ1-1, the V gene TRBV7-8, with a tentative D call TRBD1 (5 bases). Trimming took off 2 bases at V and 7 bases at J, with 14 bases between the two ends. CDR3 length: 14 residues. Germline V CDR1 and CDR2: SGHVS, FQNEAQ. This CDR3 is CASSLFSQGGEAFF. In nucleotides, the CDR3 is TGTGCCAGCAGCTTATTTTCCCAGGGCGGTGAAGCTTTCTTT.

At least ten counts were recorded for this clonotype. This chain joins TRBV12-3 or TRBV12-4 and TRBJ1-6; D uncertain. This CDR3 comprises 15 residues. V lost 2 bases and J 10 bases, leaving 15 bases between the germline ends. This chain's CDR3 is CASSLMAGIGSPLHF. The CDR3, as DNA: TGTGCCAGCAGTTTAATGGCGGGCATAGGGTCACCCCTCCACTTT.

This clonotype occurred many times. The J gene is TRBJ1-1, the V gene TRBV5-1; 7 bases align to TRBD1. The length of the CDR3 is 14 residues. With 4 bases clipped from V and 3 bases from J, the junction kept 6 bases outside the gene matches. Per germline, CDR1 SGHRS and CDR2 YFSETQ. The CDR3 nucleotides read TGCGCCAGCAGCCCCTTTGGACAGGACACTGAAGCTTTCTTT. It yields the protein CASSPFGQDTEAFF.

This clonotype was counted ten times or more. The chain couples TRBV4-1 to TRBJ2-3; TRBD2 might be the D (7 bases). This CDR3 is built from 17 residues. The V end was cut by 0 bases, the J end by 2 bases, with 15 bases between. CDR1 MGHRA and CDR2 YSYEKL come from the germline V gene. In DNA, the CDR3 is TGCGCCAGCAGCCAAGAACGGGGAGGGGGGACCACAGATACGCAGTATTTT. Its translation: CASSQERGGGTTDTQYF.

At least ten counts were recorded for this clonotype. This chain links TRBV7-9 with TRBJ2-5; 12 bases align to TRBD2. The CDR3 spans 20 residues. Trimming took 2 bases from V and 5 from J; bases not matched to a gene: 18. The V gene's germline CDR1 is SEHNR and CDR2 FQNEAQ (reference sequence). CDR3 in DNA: TGTGCCAGCAGCTTATCCTGGACTAGCGGGGACTACGCGGCGCGGGAGACCCAGTACTTC. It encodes CASSLSWTSGDYAARETQYF.

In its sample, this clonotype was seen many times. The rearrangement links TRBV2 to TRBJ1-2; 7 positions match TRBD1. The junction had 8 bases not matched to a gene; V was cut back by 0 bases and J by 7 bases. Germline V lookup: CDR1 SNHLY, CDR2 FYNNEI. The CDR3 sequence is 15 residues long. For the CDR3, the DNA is TGTGCCAGCAGTGAAGCGCTTGTACAGGGGATTGGCTACACCTTC. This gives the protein CASSEALVQGIGYTF.

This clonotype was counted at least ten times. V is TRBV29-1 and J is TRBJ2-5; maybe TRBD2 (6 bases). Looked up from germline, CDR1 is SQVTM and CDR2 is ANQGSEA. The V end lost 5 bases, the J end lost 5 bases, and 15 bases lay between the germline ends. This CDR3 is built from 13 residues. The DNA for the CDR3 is TGCAGCGTTACTCAGGGAGGAGGCGAGACCCAGTACTTC. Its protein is CSVTQGGGETQYF.